The clone carrying this T cell receptor beta chain was found once. In the authors' methods: Amplification of reference gene primers provided the estimated nucleated cell counts. This table comes from immunoSEQ multiplex PCR, and its TCRdb copy is limited to in-frame clones, with some not included. The DNA was the basis for D and trimming; V, J and clone size are from that table. The sample includes around 150,000 clones, approximately 91% seen only once; the top ten take roughly 10%. V lost 5 bases and J 8 bases, leaving 25 bases between the germline ends. The CDR3 extends over 16 amino acids. Germline V gives CDR1 SGHRS, CDR2 YFSETQ. This entry is derived from a study of blood T cell repertoires in COVID-19. Looking at the study overall: There were acute and convalescent COVID-19 samples, and they came from the United States, Italy and Spain. Sources were T cells, B-cell-depleted T cells, or PBMCs; the material itself was cDNA or gDNA.

This receptor was identified in a man over 45 with active or convalescent COVID-19. The V gene is TRBV5-1, the J gene TRBJ1-1; D is possibly TRBD1 (6 bases). The specimen was peripheral blood. The DNA for the CDR3 is TGCGCCAGCAGAGAGACAGCAACCGCGGGGGGGGCGGAAGCTTTCTTT. It translates to CASRETATAGGAEAFF.